These 8 T cell receptor beta chains were all obtained from the same sample, sequenced in a study of blood T cell repertoires in COVID-19 (dated by TCRdb to the early 2020s). Library preparation used the immunoSEQ multiplex PCR assay. Held by TCRdb, this immuneACCESS table contains in-frame sequences only and omits some clones. Under half of the omission traces to an unresolved V gene where checked; the cause of the rest is unknown. For this sample there are under 50,000 clones; under 95% appear just once. The ten largest account for around 6% of the sample. Sequencing was performed on peripheral blood. The receptors were sampled from a man in his 70s with active COVID-19.

The chain has TRBV5-8 and TRBJ1-1, with D possibly matching TRBD1 (6 bases). Germline values: CDR1 SGHTS, CDR2 YDEGEE. The CDR3 runs 15 residues. Trimming took 2 bases from V and 2 from J, leaving 13 bases between them. CDR3 DNA sequence: TGTGCCAGCAGCTTACCAGGGGAGACCAACACTGAAGCTTTCTTT. Its translation is CASSLPGETNTEAFF.

V is TRBV6-2 or TRBV6-3 and J is TRBJ2-5, with TRBD2 identical over 12 bases. CDR1 is MNHEY, CDR2 SVGEGT, per germline. J gave up 6 bases and V 6 bases, and 8 bases lay outside the gene matches. The CDR3 runs to 15 residues. The CDR3 loop is CASSPPLAGGKTQYF. In DNA, the CDR3 is TGTGCCAGCAGCCCCCCTCTAGCGGGGGGGAAGACCCAGTACTTC.

The DNA for the CDR3 is TGTGCCAGCAGTGAAATGCCAGCTAATGAAAAACTGTTTTTT. Its protein is CASSEMPANEKLFF. The J gene is TRBJ1-4, the V gene TRBV2; D gene ambiguous. The CDR3 is 14 residues long. The ends were cut back, 2 bases at V and 3 bases at J, with 7 bases in the middle. CDR1 is SNHLY, CDR2 FYNNEI, per germline. Full variable domain (remainder filled in from reference TRBV2 and TRBJ1-4): EPEVTQTPSHQVTQMGQEVILRCVPISNHLYFYWYRQILGQKVEFLVSFYNNEISEKSEIFDDQFSVERPDGSNFTLKIRSTKLEDSAMYFCASSEMPANEKLFFGSGTQLSVL.

This sequence joins TRBV7-9 and TRBJ2-7; D is ambiguous. This CDR3 is 14 amino acids long. The V gene lost 0 bases and the J gene lost 4 bases, with 10 bases spanning the gap. CDR1 SEHNR and CDR2 FQNEAQ come from the germline V gene (reference sequence). This CDR3 is CASSLAAVPYEQYF. Here the CDR3 DNA reads TGTGCCAGCAGCTTAGCCGCGGTTCCGTACGAGCAGTACTTC.

This clone came up once. This sequence joins TRBV3-1 (or the pseudogene TRBV3-2) and TRBJ2-7, with D possibly matching TRBD2 (6 bases). V gave up 3 bases and J gave up 4 bases, with 10 bases separating them. The CDR3 sequence is 13 residues long. From germline, CDR1 is LGHDT and CDR2 YNNKEL (reference sequence). The CDR3 DNA reads TGTGCCAGCAGCCAGGGGGGTGTTTACGAGCAGTACTTC. It specifies CASSQGGVYEQYF.

The chain joins TRBV5-6 to TRBJ2-7; 11 positions agree with TRBD1. The V and J ends lost 4 bases and 6 bases, in that order; junction bases with no gene match: 6. Germline values: CDR1 SGHDT, CDR2 YYEEEE. The CDR3 length is 14 residues. The CDR3 coding sequence is TGTGCCAGCAGCCTGGACAGGGGGCGATCCGAGCAGTACTTC. This encodes CASSLDRGRSEQYF.

The chain combines TRBV5-1 with TRBJ1-3, with D tentatively TRBD1 (6 bases). The CDR3 has 15 amino acids. Germline V gene data show CDR1 as SGHRS and CDR2 as YFSETQ. The V end lost 1 base, the J end lost 2 bases, and 10 bases lay between the germline ends. The CDR3 DNA is TGCGCCAGCAGCTTGAGCAGGGGTACTGGAAACACCATATATTTT. This translates into CASSLSRGTGNTIYF.

The chain couples TRBV3-1 (or the pseudogene TRBV3-2) to TRBJ1-2, with a possible D match to TRBD1 (5 bases). The CDR3 has 16 amino acids. Per the germline V gene, CDR1 is LGHDT and CDR2 is YNNKEL (reference sequence). V lost 4 bases and J 2 bases, leaving 17 bases between the germline ends. The CDR3 sequence is CASSPRSDTQNYGYTF. CDR3 bases: TGTGCCAGCAGCCCCCGGTCGGACACACAGAACTATGGCTACACCTTC.